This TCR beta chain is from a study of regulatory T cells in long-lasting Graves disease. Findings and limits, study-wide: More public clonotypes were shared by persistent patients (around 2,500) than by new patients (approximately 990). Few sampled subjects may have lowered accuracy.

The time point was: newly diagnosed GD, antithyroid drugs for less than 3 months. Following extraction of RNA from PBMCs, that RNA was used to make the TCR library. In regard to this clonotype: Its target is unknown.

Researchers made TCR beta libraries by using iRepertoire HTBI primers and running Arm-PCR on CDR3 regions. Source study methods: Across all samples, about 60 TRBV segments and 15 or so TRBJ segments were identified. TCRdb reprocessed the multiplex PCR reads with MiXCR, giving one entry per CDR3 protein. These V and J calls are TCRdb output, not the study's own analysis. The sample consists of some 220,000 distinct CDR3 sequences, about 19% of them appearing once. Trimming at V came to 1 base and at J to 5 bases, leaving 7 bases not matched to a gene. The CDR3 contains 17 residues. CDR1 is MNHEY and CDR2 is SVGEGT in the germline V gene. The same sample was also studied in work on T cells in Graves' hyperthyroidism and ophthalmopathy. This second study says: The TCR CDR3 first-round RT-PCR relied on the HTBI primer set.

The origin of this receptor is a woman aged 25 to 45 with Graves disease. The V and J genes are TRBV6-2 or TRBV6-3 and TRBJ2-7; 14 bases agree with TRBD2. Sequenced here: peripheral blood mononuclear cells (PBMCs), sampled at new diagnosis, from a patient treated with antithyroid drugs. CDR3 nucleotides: TGTGCCAGCAGTTACTTCCCGAGACTAGCGGGGGGGCACGAGCAGTACTTC. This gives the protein CASSYFPRLAGGHEQYF.